The 26 T cell receptor beta chains in this list originate from one sample, sequenced in a study of blood T cell repertoires in COVID-19. Assay used: immunoSEQ multiplex PCR; TCRdb lists only in-frame clones, some missing. The sample yields a few hundred thousand clones, less than 90% seen once. Sequences were obtained from PBMCs or T cells enriched from blood (not recorded which). The receptors come from a woman between 50 and 59 years old who had recovered from COVID-19.

This chain joins TRBV7-2 and TRBJ2-7, with TRBD2 identical over 8 bases. The junction had 9 bases not matched to a gene; V was cut back by 1 base and J by 7 bases. Germline lookup yields CDR1 SGHTA and CDR2 FQGNSA. The CDR3 consists of 15 residues. The CDR3 DNA reads as TGTGCCAGCAGCTTAGTTGTCGGGGGGGCCGCAGAGCAGTACTTC. Encoded protein: CASSLVVGGAAEQYF.

The chain couples TRBV12-3 or TRBV12-4 to TRBJ1-1; TRBD1 might be the D (6 bases). This CDR3 comprises 13 residues. V shed 0 bases and J shed 6 bases, with 8 bases lying between them. DNA for the CDR3: TGTGCCAGCAGTTTAGCCTCAGGGGCTGAAGCTTTCTTT. Translated, it gives CASSLASGAEAFF.

The chain links TRBV16 to TRBJ1-1; 7 nucleotides match TRBD1. The CDR3 runs 15 residues. The junction had 7 bases not matched to a gene; V was cut back by 5 bases and J by 1 base. Per germline, CDR1 KGHSY and CDR2 FQNENV. CDR3 sequence: CASSKGALTNTEAFF. CDR3 in DNA: TGTGCCAGCAGCAAGGGGGCATTAACGAACACTGAAGCTTTCTTT.

The J gene is TRBJ2-5, the V gene TRBV11-2, with D perhaps TRBD2 (6 bases). Trimming left V 5 bases short and J 2 bases short, with 9 bases between. The germline V gene encodes CDR1 SGHAT and CDR2 FQNNGV. This CDR3 is 13 amino acids long. The CDR3 DNA sequence: TGTGCCAGCAGCCTACTAGCACAAGAGACCCAGTACTTC. It specifies CASSLLAQETQYF.

J is TRBJ1-5 and V is TRBV5-1; 7 nucleotides match TRBD1. The CDR3 length is 14 residues. The J segment lost 5 bases and the V segment lost 1 base, leaving 3 bases of the junction unmatched. Germline-derived CDR1 and CDR2 are SGHRS and YFSETQ. The CDR3 spells CASSLRQGDQPQHF. In DNA form, the CDR3 reads TGCGCCAGCAGCTTGCGACAGGGAGATCAGCCCCAGCATTTT. The complete variable domain, with remaining parts taken from reference TRBV5-1 and TRBJ1-5, reads KAGVTQTPRYLIKTRGQQVTLSCSPISGHRSVSWYQQTPGQGLQFLFEYFSETQRNKGNFPGRFSGRQFSNSRSEMNVSTLELGDSALYLCASSLRQGDQPQHFGDGTRLSIL.

This clone was detected a few times. This chain connects TRBV29-1 to TRBJ1-1, with D possibly TRBD1 on 6 matching bases. Germline V gene sequence: CDR1 SQVTM, CDR2 ANQGSEA. The CDR3 consists of 10 residues. Trimming took off 7 bases at V and 8 bases at J, with 11 bases between the two ends. CDR3 sequence reads: CSADRIEAFF. The CDR3 coding sequence is TGCAGCGCCGACAGGATAGAAGCTTTCTTT.

The chain employs TRBV27 and TRBJ1-5; TRBD1 might be the D (5 bases). Germline V gene data show CDR1 as MNHEY and CDR2 as SMNVEV (reference sequence). Deletions cut 0 bases from V and 6 bases from J, with 9 bases between. The CDR3 has 14 amino acids. This chain's CDR3 is CASSLSAGVQPQHF. DNA for the CDR3: TGTGCCAGCAGTTTATCGGCGGGGGTTCAGCCCCAGCATTTT.

The chain links TRBV29-1 to TRBJ2-2; TRBD2 is a possible D gene (7 bases). The CDR3 spans 15 residues. In germline, CDR1 is SQVTM, CDR2 ANQGSEA. V shed 7 bases and J shed 7 bases, with 22 bases lying between them. The CDR3: CSAIGGGPAIGELFF. The DNA of the CDR3 is TGCAGCGCCATCGGCGGGGGCCCAGCGATCGGGGAGCTGTTTTTT.

This clone was seen once. The gene calls are TRBV28 and TRBJ2-1; D call uncertain. V lost 6 bases to trimming and J lost 2 bases, with 14 bases between them. Per germline, CDR1 MDHEN and CDR2 SYDVKM. The CDR3 contains 15 residues. CDR3 sequence reads: CASSVPPAAYNEQFF. Written as DNA, the CDR3 is TGTGCCAGCAGCGTCCCCCCGGCGGCCTACAATGAGCAGTTCTTC.

This clone has only one observation. V and J are TRBV15 and TRBJ2-4; D might be TRBD2 (6 bases). V gave up 0 bases and J gave up 1 base, with 25 bases separating them. Germline CDR1 is LNHNV and CDR2 is YYDKDF (reference sequence). This CDR3 is 21 amino acids long. The CDR3 DNA follows: TGTGCCACCAGCAGAGAGTCGTTGGCCTTACCCGTCGGAGGGGCCAAAAACATTCAGTACTTC. Its translation is CATSRESLALPVGGAKNIQYF.

The V call is TRBV25-1, the J call TRBJ1-1; D might be TRBD1 (6 bases). The CDR3 totals 14 residues. V was shortened by 7 bases and J by 0 bases, with 12 bases between the two germline ends. Germline lookup yields CDR1 MGHDK and CDR2 SYGVNS. The CDR3 region is CASTKTGLNTEAFF. CDR3 in DNA: TGTGCCAGCACCAAAACAGGGTTGAACACTGAAGCTTTCTTT.

This CDR3 is CASRRTGDGYTF. The CDR3 region has the DNA TGTGCCAGCAGGAGGACAGGGGATGGCTACACCTTC. This chain joins TRBV27 and TRBJ1-2; 9 bases align to TRBD1. This CDR3 contains 12 residues. J was trimmed by 6 bases and V by 6 bases; bases with no gene match: 2. Germline V gives CDR1 MNHEY, CDR2 SMNVEV (reference sequence).

The chain links TRBV7-8 to TRBJ1-2, with D maybe TRBD1 (5 bases). The germline gives CDR1 SGHVS, CDR2 FQNEAQ. The germline V and J ends were trimmed by 1 base and 1 base, with 7 bases remaining between them. The CDR3 is 14 residues long. For the CDR3, the DNA is TGTGCCAGCAGCTTAGACAGGATTAACTATGGCTACACCTTC. Protein sequence: CASSLDRINYGYTF.

The chain employs TRBV11-3 and TRBJ1-1; 10 bases line up with TRBD1. This CDR3 has 15 residues. Unmatched junction bases numbered 9, after V lost 10 bases and J lost 1 base. CDR1 and CDR2 (germline): SGHNT, YENEEA. The chain's CDR3 is CATSGTGVANTEAFF. The CDR3 nucleotides are TGTGCCACCTCCGGGACAGGGGTTGCGAACACTGAAGCTTTCTTT.

This chain uses TRBV27 with TRBJ2-3; 13 bases fit TRBD2. There are 14 residues in the CDR3. The germline V gene encodes CDR1 MNHEY and CDR2 SMNVEV (reference sequence). Trimming at V came to 7 bases and at J to 8 bases, leaving 6 bases not matched to a gene. The CDR3 loop is CASTTGLAGVTQYF. CDR3 coding DNA: TGTGCCAGCACCACTGGACTAGCGGGAGTTACGCAGTATTTT.

The chain couples TRBV6-2 or TRBV6-3 to TRBJ1-1, with D tentatively TRBD1 (6 bases). This CDR3 region has 15 residues. The V end lost 5 bases, the J end lost 10 bases, and 23 bases lay between the germline ends. The germline CDR1 and CDR2 sequences are MNHEY and SVGEGT. As DNA, the CDR3 is TGTGCCAGCAGTGACGGGGGGGGCCAGTCGCGACGAGCTTTCTTT. Its protein product is CASSDGGGQSRRAFF.

The chain uses TRBV2 and TRBJ2-1; 10 nucleotides align to TRBD2. The junction had 5 bases not matched to a gene; V was cut back by 8 bases and J by 1 base. The germline CDR1 and CDR2 sequences are SNHLY and FYNNEI. The CDR3 sequence is 15 residues long. CDR3 sequence reads: CASLAGDLSYNEQFF. Here the CDR3 DNA reads TGTGCCAGCCTAGCGGGGGATCTGTCCTACAATGAGCAGTTCTTC.

The chain employs TRBV5-4 and TRBJ2-1; TRBD2 is a possible D gene (5 bases). Trimming left V 7 bases short and J 0 bases short, with 11 bases between. The CDR3 runs to 14 residues. Germline CDR1 reads SGHNT; CDR2 reads YYREEE (reference sequence). The CDR3 region has the DNA TGTGCCAGCCGAGGGCGAAGCTCCTACAATGAGCAGTTCTTC. Translating it yields CASRGRSSYNEQFF.

The chain carries TRBV19 and TRBJ1-1; TRBD1 aligns across 10 bases. V gave up 4 bases and J gave up 1 base; unmatched junction bases: 6. CDR1 is LNHDA, CDR2 SQIVND, per germline (reference sequence). The CDR3 sequence is 16 residues long. CDR3 in amino acids: CASSTRQGAWNTEAFF. CDR3 coding DNA: TGTGCCAGTAGTACCAGACAGGGGGCGTGGAACACTGAAGCTTTCTTT.

This clone was observed a handful of times. The chain employs TRBV5-1 and TRBJ1-2; 7 bases fit TRBD1. Germline V gene data show CDR1 as SGHRS and CDR2 as YFSETQ. V lost 0 bases, J lost 5 bases, and 4 bases stayed unmatched. This CDR3 is 14 amino acids long. CDR3: CASSLGQGVYGYTF. In nucleotides, the CDR3 is TGCGCCAGCAGCTTGGGTCAGGGGGTATATGGCTACACCTTC.

Only one count was recorded for this clone. The CDR3 bases are TGTGCCAGCAGCCCCTCGTTTGACACTGAAGCTTTCTTT. Translated, it gives CASSPSFDTEAFF. This chain joins TRBV7-2 and TRBJ1-1; D remains unclear. Trimming left V 5 bases short and J 3 bases short, with 10 bases between. The CDR3 is 13 amino acids. Germline CDR1 is SGHTA and CDR2 is FQGNSA.

The chain carries TRBV3-1 (or the pseudogene TRBV3-2) and TRBJ1-1, with a tentative D call TRBD1 (5 bases). With 4 bases removed from V and 1 base from J, the gap between germline ends came to 7 bases. This CDR3 region has 13 residues. The V gene's germline CDR1 is LGHDT and CDR2 YNNKEL (reference sequence). This CDR3 is CASSPQGNTEAFF. The CDR3 nucleotides read TGTGCCAGCAGCCCTCAGGGGAACACTGAAGCTTTCTTT.

The J gene is TRBJ2-5, the V gene TRBV3-1 (or the pseudogene TRBV3-2); TRBD1 matches 9 bases. This CDR3 spans 14 amino acids. CDR1 is LGHDT and CDR2 is YNNKEL in the germline V gene (reference sequence). The J segment lost 1 base and the V segment lost 6 bases, leaving 3 bases of the junction unmatched. The CDR3 protein is CASRGTGSQETQYF. The CDR3 bases are TGTGCCAGCAGGGGGACAGGGAGCCAAGAGACCCAGTACTTC.

The chain uses TRBV23-1 and TRBJ1-5; D not resolved. TRBV23-1 is an ORF for which the function is uncertain. V was shortened by 1 base and J by 3 bases, with 19 bases between the two germline ends. The CDR3 is 18 residues long. Written as DNA, the CDR3 is TGCGCCAGCAGTCAATTCGTCGGGGTTTCGGATACCAATCAGCCCCAGCATTTT. It encodes CASSQFVGVSDTNQPQHF.

The V call is TRBV7-9, the J call TRBJ1-2; TRBD1 aligns across 7 bases. The germline V gene encodes CDR1 SEHNR and CDR2 FQNEAQ (reference sequence). The CDR3 has 12 amino acids. After removal of 6 bases from V and 7 bases from J, the junction contained 5 bases not matched to a gene. As DNA, the CDR3 is TGTGCCAGCAGAAGGGGGCGGGGTGGCTACACCTTC. This encodes CASRRGRGGYTF.

The V call is TRBV6-2 or TRBV6-3, the J call TRBJ1-2; the match to TRBD1 covers 9 bases. Per germline, CDR1 MNHEY and CDR2 SVGEGT. Trimming took 0 bases from V and 5 from J; bases not matched to a gene: 7. The CDR3 spans 16 residues. The CDR3 loop reads CASSYSNGDRAYGYTF. As DNA, the CDR3 is TGTGCCAGCAGTTACTCAAATGGGGACAGGGCATATGGCTACACCTTC.